These 15 T cell receptor beta chains originate from one sample sequenced in a study of T cell changes during pregnancy in multiple sclerosis (dated by TCRdb to the late 2010s). Libraries were constructed by the immunoSEQ multiplex PCR assay. TCRdb's version of the immuneACCESS table is confined to in-frame rearrangements and falls short of the full clone set. An unresolved V gene accounts for under half of the shortfall where checked; the remainder is of unknown origin. The sample yields some 49,000 clones; nearly 90% were counted once. 5.1% of the sample is in the top ten clones. Sequences were derived from peripheral blood, sampled after pregnancy. These receptors all come from a female donor in good health, enrolled as a control in a pregnancy study.

The rearrangement uses TRBV5-1 and TRBJ2-1, with 8 bases lining up with TRBD1. This CDR3 has 16 amino acids. CDR1 is SGHRS, CDR2 YFSETQ, per germline. V shed 2 bases, J shed 9 bases, and the junction held 13 bases outside the gene matches. The CDR3 reads CASSFGQGSSLGEQFF. The CDR3 nucleotides read TGCGCCAGCAGCTTCGGACAGGGATCATCCTTAGGTGAGCAGTTCTTC.

The chain combines TRBV19 with TRBJ1-2, with 8 bases aligning to TRBD1. CDR1 is LNHDA and CDR2 is SQIVND in the germline V gene (reference sequence). This CDR3 region has 14 residues. Germline trimming cut 1 base from V and 2 bases from J; bases unmatched to any gene: 0. The CDR3 nucleotides read TGTGCCAGTAGTATAGGACAGGGGAACTATGGCTACACCTTC. This sequence encodes CASSIGQGNYGYTF.

The rearrangement joins TRBV7-3 to TRBJ2-1; 12 bases map to TRBD1. The CDR3 spans 15 residues. J gave up 12 bases and V 4 bases, and 10 bases lay outside the gene matches. Germline V lookup: CDR1 SGHTA, CDR2 FQGTGA. CDR3 in amino acids: CASSSGPGQGAGQFF. The CDR3, as DNA: TGTGCCAGCAGCTCTGGACCGGGACAGGGGGCCGGGCAGTTCTTC.

The rearrangement links TRBV18 to TRBJ2-7, with 9 positions matching TRBD1. Trimming at V came to 2 bases and at J to 5 bases, leaving 7 bases not matched to a gene. The CDR3 is made up of 15 amino acids. Germline assignment: CDR1 KGHSH and CDR2 LQKENI. DNA for the CDR3: TGTGCCAGCTCACCATTGGGACAGGGTATCAACGAGCAGTACTTC. This codes for CASSPLGQGINEQYF.

The V call is TRBV28, the J call TRBJ1-5, with 8 nucleotides matching TRBD1. Germline CDR1 is MDHEN and CDR2 is SYDVKM. The CDR3 runs 15 residues. V lost 3 bases to trimming and J lost 3 bases; unmatched junction nucleotides: 4. The CDR3 is CASSFLDRDNQPQHF. The CDR3 nucleotides are TGTGCCAGCAGTTTCCTGGACAGGGACAATCAGCCCCAGCATTTT. Together with reference TRBV28 and TRBJ1-5, the CDR3 gives the full variable domain: DVKVTQSSRYLVKRTGEKVFLECVQDMDHENMFWYRQDPGLGLRLIYFSYDVKMKEKGDIPEGYSVSREKKERFSLILESASTNQTSMYLCASSFLDRDNQPQHFGDGTRLSIL.

The rearrangement uses TRBV19 and TRBJ1-2; 8 positions agree with TRBD1. V lost 5 bases and J lost 9; bases outside the gene matches: 14. This CDR3 region has 15 residues. The germline V gene encodes CDR1 LNHDA and CDR2 SQIVND (reference sequence). Here the CDR3 DNA reads TGTGCCAGTAGTCCGACAGGGGAGTTGTCTGGGCGCTACACCTTC. Translation: CASSPTGELSGRYTF.

This chain joins TRBV10-1 and TRBJ2-3; tentative D call: TRBD2 (6 bases). Germline values: CDR1 WNHNN, CDR2 SYGVQD (reference sequence). The V gene lost 9 bases and the J gene lost 2 bases, with 18 bases spanning the gap. The CDR3 length is 15 residues. The CDR3 coding sequence is TGCGCCAGTAGTAGTTCCGGGACTCACACAGATACGCAGTATTTT. Encoded protein: CASSSSGTHTDTQYF.

The V and J genes are TRBV9 and TRBJ1-1, with D unresolved. V shed 3 bases and J shed 3 bases, with 21 bases lying between them. The germline gives CDR1 SGDLS, CDR2 YYNGEE. This CDR3 comprises 17 residues. The CDR3 loop reads CASSASDVRVRDTEAFF. In DNA form, the CDR3 reads TGTGCCAGCAGCGCATCCGACGTGAGGGTACGTGACACTGAAGCTTTCTTT. Full variable domain (rest looked up from reference TRBV9 and TRBJ1-1): DSGVTQTPKHLITATGQRVTLRCSPRSGDLSVYWYQQSLDQGLQFLIQYYNGEERAKGNILERFSAQQFPDLHSELNLSSLELGDSALYFCASSASDVRVRDTEAFFGQGTRLTVV.

CDR3: CAITAVADSPLHF. The CDR3 region has the DNA TGTGCCATCACGGCAGTCGCGGATTCACCCCTCCACTTT. The rearrangement uses TRBV10-3 and TRBJ1-6; D not certain. The CDR3 totals 13 residues. Trimming took off 7 bases at V and 8 bases at J, with 12 bases between the two ends. Germline values: CDR1 ENHRY, CDR2 SYGVKD.

This clone was counted a few times. V usage is TRBV20-1 and J usage is TRBJ1-1; D remains unclear. Per germline, CDR1 DFQATT and CDR2 SNEGSKA (reference sequence). The CDR3 sequence is 11 residues long. The CDR3 spells CTFIRDTEAFF. The CDR3 coding sequence is TGCACCTTCATACGGGACACTGAAGCTTTCTTT.

In this sample, this clone turned up a few times. V is TRBV4-2 and J is TRBJ2-3, with 10 positions matching TRBD2. CDR3 length: 16 amino acids. V trimming: 0 bases; J trimming: 7 bases; junction bases outside the gene matches: 7. Germline V gene data show CDR1 as LGHNA and CDR2 as YNFKEQ. CDR3 sequence: CASSQESSGGAHTQYF. For the CDR3, the DNA is TGTGCCAGCAGCCAAGAGTCCAGCGGGGGGGCCCATACGCAGTATTTT.

The chain couples TRBV5-6 to TRBJ1-3; D ambiguous. With 0 bases removed from V and 2 bases from J, the gap between germline ends came to 6 bases. Germline V lookup: CDR1 SGHDT, CDR2 YYEEEE. This CDR3 contains 14 residues. The CDR3 sequence is CASSLGSAGNTIYF. For the CDR3, the DNA is TGTGCCAGCAGCTTGGGGTCGGCTGGAAACACCATATATTTT.

V usage is TRBV9 and J usage is TRBJ1-6; 7 nucleotides line up with TRBD1. This CDR3 is built from 15 residues. J gave up 10 bases and V 4 bases, and 11 bases lay outside the gene matches. CDR1 and CDR2 (germline): SGDLS, YYNGEE. The DNA of the CDR3 is TGTGCCAGCAGCTCATCAGGGGGAACCCAGTCACCCCTCCACTTT. Translating gives CASSSSGGTQSPLHF.

This clone has only a few counts. The chain links TRBV28 to TRBJ1-6; D uncertain. The V end was cut by 5 bases, the J end by 10 bases, with 15 bases between. CDR1 is MDHEN, CDR2 SYDVKM, per germline. The CDR3 is 14 amino acids. The CDR3 reads CASSLRLGGSPLHF. In DNA, the CDR3 is TGTGCCAGCAGTCTCAGGTTAGGTGGGTCACCCCTCCACTTT.

The sample holds one count of this clone. The chain combines TRBV19 with TRBJ2-7; 9 bases match TRBD2. Germline V gene data show CDR1 as LNHDA and CDR2 as SQIVND (reference sequence). The CDR3 runs 16 residues. V lost 5 bases to trimming and J lost 2 bases; unmatched junction nucleotides: 10. The CDR3 nucleotides are TGTGCCAGTAGTCCGATGGCTAGCGGGGACGCCTACGAGCAGTACTTC. Its translation: CASSPMASGDAYEQYF.